This T cell receptor (beta chain) was identified in a study of blood T cells in healthy people across ages. The study's findings and limits: The donors' CMV status was not determined, possibly confounding changes in expanded clonotypes.

Isolation of PBMCs gave at least 7 million cells per sample. The CDR3 extends over 17 amino acids. Germline-derived CDR1 and CDR2 are SGHNT and YENEEA. The V segment lost 0 bases and the J segment 6 bases; nucleotides outside the gene matches: 10. This clonotype was detected only a few times. What it binds is not known. With a J-beta primer mix and a sample-barcoded 5' primer, a second PCR ran 7 to 11 cycles. In TCRdb, the 5' RACE reads were re-called with MiXCR into one record per CDR3 protein. Among more than 650,000 distinct CDR3 sequences listed, about 20% were seen once. The TCR sequence derives from a man in his 70s in good health. The chain carries TRBV11-3 and TRBJ2-3, with 9 nucleotides matching TRBD2. Sequencing input: blood. CDR3 protein: CASSLDSAGGHWDTQYF. CDR3 sequence (DNA): TGTGCCAGCAGCTTAGATTCAGCGGGGGGCCATTGGGATACGCAGTATTTT.